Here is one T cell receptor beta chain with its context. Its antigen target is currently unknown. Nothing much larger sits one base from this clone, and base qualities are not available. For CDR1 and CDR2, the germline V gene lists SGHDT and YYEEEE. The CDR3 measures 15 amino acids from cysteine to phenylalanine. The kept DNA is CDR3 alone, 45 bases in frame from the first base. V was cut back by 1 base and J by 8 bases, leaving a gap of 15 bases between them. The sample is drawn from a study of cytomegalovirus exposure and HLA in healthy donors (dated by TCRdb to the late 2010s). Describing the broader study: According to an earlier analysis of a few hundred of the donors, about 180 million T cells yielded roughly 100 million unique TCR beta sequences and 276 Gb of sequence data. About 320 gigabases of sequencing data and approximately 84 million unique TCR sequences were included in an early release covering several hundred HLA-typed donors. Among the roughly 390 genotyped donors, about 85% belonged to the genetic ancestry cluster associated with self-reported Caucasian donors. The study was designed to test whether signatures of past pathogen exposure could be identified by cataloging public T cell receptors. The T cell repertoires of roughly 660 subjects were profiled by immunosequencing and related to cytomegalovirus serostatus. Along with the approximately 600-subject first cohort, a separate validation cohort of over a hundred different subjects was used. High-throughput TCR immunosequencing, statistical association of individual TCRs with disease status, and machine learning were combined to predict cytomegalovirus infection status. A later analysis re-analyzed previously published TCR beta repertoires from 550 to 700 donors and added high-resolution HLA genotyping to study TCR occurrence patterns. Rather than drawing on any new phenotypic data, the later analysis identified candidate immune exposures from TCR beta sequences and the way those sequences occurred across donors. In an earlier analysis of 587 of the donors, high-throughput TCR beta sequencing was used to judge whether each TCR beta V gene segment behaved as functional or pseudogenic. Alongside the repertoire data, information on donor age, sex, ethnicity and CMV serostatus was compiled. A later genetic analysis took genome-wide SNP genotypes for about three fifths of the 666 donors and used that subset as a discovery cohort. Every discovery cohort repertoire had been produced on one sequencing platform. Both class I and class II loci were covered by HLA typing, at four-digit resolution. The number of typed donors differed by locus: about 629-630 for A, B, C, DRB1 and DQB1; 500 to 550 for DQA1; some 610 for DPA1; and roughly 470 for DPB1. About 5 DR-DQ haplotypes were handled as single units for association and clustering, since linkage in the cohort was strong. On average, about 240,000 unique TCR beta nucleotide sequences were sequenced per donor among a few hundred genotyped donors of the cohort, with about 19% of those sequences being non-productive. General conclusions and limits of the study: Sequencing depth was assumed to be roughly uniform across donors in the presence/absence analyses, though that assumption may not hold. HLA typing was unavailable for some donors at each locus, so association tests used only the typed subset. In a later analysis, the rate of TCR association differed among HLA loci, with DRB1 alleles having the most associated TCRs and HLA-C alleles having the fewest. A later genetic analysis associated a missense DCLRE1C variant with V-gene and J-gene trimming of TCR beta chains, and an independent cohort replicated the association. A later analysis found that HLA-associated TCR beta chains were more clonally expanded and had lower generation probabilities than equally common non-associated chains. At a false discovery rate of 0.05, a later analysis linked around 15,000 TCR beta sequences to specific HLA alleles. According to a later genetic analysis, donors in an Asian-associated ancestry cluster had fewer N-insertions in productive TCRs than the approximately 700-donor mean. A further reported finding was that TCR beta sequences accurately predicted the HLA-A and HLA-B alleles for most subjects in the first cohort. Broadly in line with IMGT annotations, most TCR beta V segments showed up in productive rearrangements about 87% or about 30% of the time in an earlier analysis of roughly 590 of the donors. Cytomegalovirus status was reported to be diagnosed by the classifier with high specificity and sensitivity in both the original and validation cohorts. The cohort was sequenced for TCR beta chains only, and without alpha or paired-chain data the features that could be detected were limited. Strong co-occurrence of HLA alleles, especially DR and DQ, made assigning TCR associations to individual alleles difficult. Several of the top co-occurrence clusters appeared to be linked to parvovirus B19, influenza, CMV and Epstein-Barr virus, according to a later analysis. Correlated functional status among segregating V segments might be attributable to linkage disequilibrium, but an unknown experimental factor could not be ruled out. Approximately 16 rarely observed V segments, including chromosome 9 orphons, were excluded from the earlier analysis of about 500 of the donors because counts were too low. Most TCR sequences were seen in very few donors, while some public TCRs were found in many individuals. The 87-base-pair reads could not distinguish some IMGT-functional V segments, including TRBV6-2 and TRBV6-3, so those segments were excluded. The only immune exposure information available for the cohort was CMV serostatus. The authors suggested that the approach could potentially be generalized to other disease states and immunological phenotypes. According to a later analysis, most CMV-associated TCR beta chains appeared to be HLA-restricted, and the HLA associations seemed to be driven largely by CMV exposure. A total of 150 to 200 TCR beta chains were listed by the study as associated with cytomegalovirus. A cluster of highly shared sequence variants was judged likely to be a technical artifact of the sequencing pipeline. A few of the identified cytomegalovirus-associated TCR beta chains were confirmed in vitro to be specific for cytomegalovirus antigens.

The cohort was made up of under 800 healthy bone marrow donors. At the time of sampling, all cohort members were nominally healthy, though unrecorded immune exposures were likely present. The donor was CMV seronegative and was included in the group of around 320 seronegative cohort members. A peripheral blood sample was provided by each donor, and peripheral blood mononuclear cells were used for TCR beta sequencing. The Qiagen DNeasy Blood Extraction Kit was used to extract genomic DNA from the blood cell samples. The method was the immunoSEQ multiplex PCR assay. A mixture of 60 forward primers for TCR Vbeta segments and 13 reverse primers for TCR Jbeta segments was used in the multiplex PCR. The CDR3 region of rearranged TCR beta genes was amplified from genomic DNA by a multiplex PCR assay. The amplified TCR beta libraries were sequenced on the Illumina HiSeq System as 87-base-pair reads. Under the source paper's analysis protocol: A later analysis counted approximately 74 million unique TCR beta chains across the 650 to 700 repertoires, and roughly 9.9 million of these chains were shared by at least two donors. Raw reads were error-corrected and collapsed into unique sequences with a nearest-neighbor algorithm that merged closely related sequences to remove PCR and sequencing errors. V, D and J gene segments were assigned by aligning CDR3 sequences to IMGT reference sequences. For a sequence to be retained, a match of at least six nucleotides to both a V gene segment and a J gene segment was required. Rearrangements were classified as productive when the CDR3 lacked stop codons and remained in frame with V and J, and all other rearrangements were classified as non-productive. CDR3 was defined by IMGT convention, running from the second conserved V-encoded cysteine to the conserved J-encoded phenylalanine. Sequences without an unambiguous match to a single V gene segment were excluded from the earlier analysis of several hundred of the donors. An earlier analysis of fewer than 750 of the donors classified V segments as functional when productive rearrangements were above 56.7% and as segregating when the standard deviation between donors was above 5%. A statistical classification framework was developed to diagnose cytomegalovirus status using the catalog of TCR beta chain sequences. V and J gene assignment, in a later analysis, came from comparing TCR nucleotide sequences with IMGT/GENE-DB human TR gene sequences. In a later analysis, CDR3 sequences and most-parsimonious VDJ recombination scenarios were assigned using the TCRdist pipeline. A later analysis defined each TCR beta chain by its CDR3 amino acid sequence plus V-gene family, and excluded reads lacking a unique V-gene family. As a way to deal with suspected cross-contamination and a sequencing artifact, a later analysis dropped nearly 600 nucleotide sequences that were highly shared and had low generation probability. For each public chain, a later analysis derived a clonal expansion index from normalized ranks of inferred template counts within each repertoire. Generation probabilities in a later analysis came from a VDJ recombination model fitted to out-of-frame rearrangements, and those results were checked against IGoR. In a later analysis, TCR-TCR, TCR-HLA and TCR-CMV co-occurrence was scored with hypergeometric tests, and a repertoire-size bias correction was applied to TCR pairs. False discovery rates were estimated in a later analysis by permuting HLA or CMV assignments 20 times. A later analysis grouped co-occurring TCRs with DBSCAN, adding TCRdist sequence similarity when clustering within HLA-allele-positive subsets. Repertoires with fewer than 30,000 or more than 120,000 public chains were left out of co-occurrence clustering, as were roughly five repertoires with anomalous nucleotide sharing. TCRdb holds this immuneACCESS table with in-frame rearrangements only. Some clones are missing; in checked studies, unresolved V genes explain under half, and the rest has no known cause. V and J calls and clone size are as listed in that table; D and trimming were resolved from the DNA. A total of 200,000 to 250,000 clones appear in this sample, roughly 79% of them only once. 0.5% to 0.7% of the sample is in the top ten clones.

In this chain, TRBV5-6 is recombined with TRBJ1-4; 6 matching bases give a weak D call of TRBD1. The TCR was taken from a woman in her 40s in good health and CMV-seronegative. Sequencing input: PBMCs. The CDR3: CASSLMGGGREKLFF. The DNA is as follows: TGTGCCAGCAGCTTGATGGGTGGGGGCCGGGAAAAACTGTTTTTT. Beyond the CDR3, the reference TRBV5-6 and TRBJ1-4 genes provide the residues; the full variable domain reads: DAGVTQSPTHLIKTRGQQVTLRCSPKSGHDTVSWYQQALGQGPQFIFQYYEEEERQRGNFPDRFSGHQFPNYSSELNVNALLLGDSALYLCASSLMGGGREKLFFGSGTQLSVL.